Shown below are 22 T cell receptor beta chains from a single sample sequenced in a study of early T cells in non-severe SARS-CoV-2 infection. One entry per CDR3 protein, called by TCRdb with MiXCR from the 5' RACE reads. The sample records over 25,000 distinct CDR3 sequences, around 5.9% being singletons. Sequenced input: whole blood. These receptors all stem from an adult who was a healthcare worker with PCR-confirmed SARS-CoV-2 infection or an uninfected control (not recorded which).

The V and J genes are TRBV9 and TRBJ2-2, with TRBD2 matching 11 bases. The CDR3 spans 20 residues. J was trimmed by 4 bases and V by 1 base; bases with no gene match: 15. Germline V CDR1 and CDR2: SGDLS, YYNGEE. The CDR3, as DNA: TGTGCCAGCAGCGTAACCCCAGGCGGTAGCGGGAGGGCCGGCACCGGGGAGCTGTTTTTT. Its translation is CASSVTPGGSGRAGTGELFF.

This clonotype has a handful of counts. The genes are TRBV11-2 and TRBJ2-1; 8 positions match TRBD2. This CDR3 contains 16 residues. Germline V gives CDR1 SGHAT, CDR2 FQNNGV. Unmatched junction bases numbered 15, after V lost 5 bases and J lost 9 bases. The CDR3 region is CASSHVPGGRGGEQFF. CDR3 coding DNA: TGTGCCAGCAGCCACGTTCCGGGGGGGCGCGGTGGTGAGCAGTTCTTC.

The V call is TRBV4-3, the J call TRBJ1-6; a possible D gene is TRBD1 (6 bases). In germline, CDR1 is LGHNA, CDR2 YSLEER. This CDR3 is built from 15 residues. V was shortened by 0 bases and J by 7 bases, with 10 bases between the two germline ends. CDR3 loop: CASSQEWGRNSPLHF. Written as DNA, the CDR3 is TGCGCCAGCAGCCAAGAGTGGGGGCGGAATTCACCCCTCCACTTT.

This CDR3 reads CASSPFSLAVNNEQFF. For the CDR3, the DNA is TGTGCCAGCTCACCATTCTCACTAGCGGTAAACAATGAGCAGTTCTTC. The J gene is TRBJ2-1, the V gene TRBV18; 8 nucleotides match TRBD2. V shed 2 bases and J 5 bases; nucleotides not matched to a gene: 8. The germline V gene encodes CDR1 KGHSH and CDR2 LQKENI. The CDR3 is made up of 16 amino acids.

A remark on this clonotype: One base away lies a much larger clone, so this may be a sequencing read error. The missing conserved phenylalanine or tryptophan at the end of this CDR3 makes a read error likely. The chain combines TRBV28 with TRBJ1-2; D possibly corresponds to TRBD1 (6 bases). The CDR3 consists of 18 residues. Germline values: CDR1 MDHEN, CDR2 SYDVKM. Trimming removed 4 bases from V and 4 bases from J, with 25 bases in between. CDR3 protein: CASSSGGRRTNFLYGYTY. The CDR3 DNA sequence: TGTGCCAGCAGTTCTGGGGGGCGCCGAACGAATTTCCTCTATGGCTACACCTAC.

As for this clonotype: This may stem from a read error, because a much larger clone lies one nucleotide away. The chain combines TRBV27 with TRBJ2-1; the match to TRBD2 covers 7 bases. This CDR3 region has 16 residues. The ends lost 5 bases at V and 8 bases at J; junction bases unmatched: 15. Germline V gene sequence: CDR1 MNHEY, CDR2 SMNVEV (reference sequence). The CDR3 loop is CASSIIAGEGYDEQFF. The CDR3 DNA follows: TGTGCCAGCAGTATAATAGCGGGCGAGGGATACGATGAGCAGTTCTTC.

The chain uses TRBV5-4 and TRBJ2-5; possible D gene TRBD1, 6 bases. Trimming shortened V by 4 bases and J by 4 bases, and 14 bases separated the two germline ends. Germline V CDR1 and CDR2: SGHNT, YYREEE (reference sequence). This CDR3 has 14 residues. The CDR3 DNA sequence: TGTGCCAGCAGCCCGGGGACATCCCGAGAGACCCAGTACTTC. Translated, it gives CASSPGTSRETQYF.

In this sample, this clonotype turned up many times. The rearrangement links TRBV6-2 or TRBV6-3 to TRBJ2-7; TRBD1 is a possible D gene (5 bases). The CDR3 sequence is 13 residues long. Germline V gene lookup returns CDR1 MNHEY and CDR2 SVGEGT. Trimming took off 4 bases at V and 2 bases at J, with 9 bases between the two ends. The chain's CDR3 is CASSSTGPYEQYF. CDR3 nucleotides: TGTGCCAGCAGTTCAACAGGTCCCTACGAGCAGTACTTC.

This sequence joins TRBV20-1 and TRBJ2-3; D unresolved. This CDR3 contains 14 residues. Germline-derived CDR1 and CDR2 are DFQATT and SNEGSKA (reference sequence). The CDR3, as DNA: TGCAGCCACTCAGGCCCTTATCTCACAGATACGCAGTATTTT. The encoded protein is CSHSGPYLTDTQYF.

In its sample, this clonotype was seen a few times. This sequence joins TRBV12-3 or TRBV12-4 and TRBJ2-2; D call uncertain. Trimming removed 5 bases from V and 0 bases from J, with 10 bases in between. CDR3 length equals 15 residues. CDR3 sequence (DNA): TGTGCCAGCAGTCTCAATACACCGAACACCGGGGAGCTGTTTTTT. This codes for CASSLNTPNTGELFF.

This clonotype was seen only a few times. This rearrangement joins TRBV7-6 to TRBJ2-7; no definite D call. V was clipped by 5 bases and J by 7 bases, with 12 bases between them. The CDR3 spans 12 residues. Germline CDR1 is SGHVS and CDR2 is FNYEAQ. The CDR3, as DNA: TGTGCCAGCAGCCGCGATGGCAGGGAGCAGTACTTC. Its protein is CASSRDGREQYF.

This clonotype was seen at least ten times. The chain uses TRBV18 and TRBJ1-5, with a weak D call TRBD1 (5 bases). V lost 5 bases to trimming and J lost 1 base, with 15 bases between them. Germline CDR1 and CDR2: KGHSH and LQKENI. The CDR3 contains 16 residues. The CDR3 coding sequence is TGTGCCAGCTCATCCGCACACGGGGGGAGCAATCAGCCCCAGCATTTT. Its translation: CASSSAHGGSNQPQHF.

In this sample, this clonotype turned up a few times. The chain is built from TRBV7-2 and TRBJ1-1, with TRBD1 matching 8 bases. The CDR3 covers 14 residues. Germline V gene lookup returns CDR1 SGHTA and CDR2 FQGNSA. J was trimmed by 4 bases and V by 1 base; bases with no gene match: 2. In DNA, the CDR3 is TGTGCCAGCAGCTTAGGGACAGGGACCACTGAAGCTTTCTTT. Protein: CASSLGTGTTEAFF.

This clonotype was counted ten times or more. The chain recombines TRBV7-2 with TRBJ1-1, with unresolved D. V lost 1 base to trimming and J lost 1 base, with 13 bases between them. The CDR3 covers 16 residues. Germline CDR1 SGHTA, CDR2 FQGNSA. CDR3 nucleotides: TGTGCCAGCAGCTTAGGTCCCGCAAACCGGAACACTGAAGCTTTCTTT. It translates to CASSLGPANRNTEAFF.

This clonotype came up many times. This chain joins TRBV6-2 or TRBV6-3 and TRBJ2-3, with 9 bases identical to TRBD2. CDR3 length: 14 residues. Germline loops: CDR1 MNHEY, CDR2 SVGEGT. V lost 6 bases to trimming and J lost 6 bases; unmatched junction nucleotides: 7. The CDR3: CASSPGLAGDTQYF. CDR3 in DNA: TGTGCCAGCAGCCCGGGACTAGCTGGGGATACGCAGTATTTT.

This clonotype was counted a few times. The V call is TRBV7-6, the J call TRBJ1-1; weak D call: TRBD1 (5 bases). Germline-derived CDR1 and CDR2 are SGHVS and FNYEAQ. The CDR3 runs 14 residues. V was clipped by 2 bases and J by 5 bases, with 12 bases between them. The CDR3: CASSLQGFGTEAFF. CDR3 sequence (DNA): TGTGCCAGCAGCTTACAGGGATTTGGGACTGAAGCTTTCTTT. Supplemented by reference TRBV7-6 and TRBJ1-1, the full variable domain reads GAGVSQSPRYKVTKRGQDVALRCDPISGHVSLYWYRQALGQGPEFLTYFNYEAQQDKSGLPNDRFSAERPEGSISTLTIQRTEQRDSAMYRCASSLQGFGTEAFFGQGTRLTVV.

J is TRBJ2-7 and V is TRBV7-6; perhaps TRBD2 as D (6 bases). The V end was cut by 6 bases, the J end by 6 bases, with 15 bases between. The CDR3 contains 13 residues. Germline V gene data show CDR1 as SGHVS and CDR2 as FNYEAQ. CDR3 DNA: TGTGCCAGCAGTCAGACGGGGGTCGGCGAGCAGTACTTC. Its protein is CASSQTGVGEQYF.

Ten or more counts support this clonotype. The CDR3 protein is CASSLLGHDSPLHF. CDR3 DNA sequence: TGTGCCAGCAGTTTACTAGGGCATGATTCACCCCTCCACTTT. The V call is TRBV12-3 or TRBV12-4, the J call TRBJ1-6; no firm D call. Trimming pared 2 bases from V and 8 bases from J, leaving 10 bases between. The CDR3 totals 14 residues.

V and J are TRBV5-5 and TRBJ2-2, with TRBD2 matching 8 bases. This CDR3 is built from 16 residues. Germline V gene lookup returns CDR1 SGHKS and CDR2 YYEKEE (reference sequence). Losses at the gene ends were 2 bases for V and 6 bases for J; bases not matched to a gene: 9. The CDR3 loop reads CASSFVAGFRAGELFF. Here the CDR3 DNA reads TGTGCCAGCAGCTTCGTAGCGGGATTCCGCGCCGGGGAGCTGTTTTTT.

There are many counts of this clonotype. This sequence joins TRBV4-2 and TRBJ2-2, with TRBD2 identical over 14 bases. The CDR3 has 20 amino acids. The germline CDR1 and CDR2 sequences are LGHNA and YNFKEQ. With 4 bases clipped from V and 6 bases from J, the junction kept 16 bases outside the gene matches. CDR3 nucleotide sequence: TGTGCCAGCAGCCGAACGACTAGCGGGAGGGCCGGTACTCGGGCCGGGGAGCTGTTTTTT. Its protein product is CASSRTTSGRAGTRAGELFF.

The chain combines TRBV19 with TRBJ1-5; D may be TRBD1 (5 bases). The CDR3 spans 12 residues. V was clipped by 9 bases and J by 2 bases, with 8 bases between them. The germline gives CDR1 LNHDA, CDR2 SQIVND (reference sequence). The CDR3 protein is CASRDGNQPQHF. In nucleotides, the CDR3 is TGTGCCAGCCGGGACGGCAATCAGCCCCAGCATTTT.

This clonotype was recorded many times. This chain joins TRBV20-1 and TRBJ2-7; 12 nucleotides match TRBD2. Per germline, CDR1 DFQATT and CDR2 SNEGSKA (reference sequence). The length of the CDR3 is 15 residues. Trimming at V came to 3 bases and at J to 3 bases, leaving 6 bases not matched to a gene. CDR3 DNA: TGCAGTGCTAGCCCACTAGCGGGGGGTAACTACGAGCAGTACTTC. Translated: CSASPLAGGNYEQYF.